Listed below are T cell receptor beta chains from one sample, sequenced in a study of PD-1 blockade in classical Hodgkin lymphoma. TCRdb keeps only in-frame clones here, not all; method: immunoSEQ multiplex PCR. The table records about 47,000 clones, 80% of them present only once. Sequencing was performed on peripheral blood mononuclear cells (PBMCs), taken before the fourth cycle of nivolumab. These receptors came from a human donor with classical Hodgkin lymphoma. The CDR3 runs from the conserved cysteine through the conserved F or W. D genes are given only for firm matches. Expanded clones are given a class, and other clones once, few, many or no size at all.

v_call	d_call	j_call	clone_size	cdr3_nt	cdr3_aa
TRBV19	-	TRBJ1-5	-	TGTGCCAGCGGGACGGCCTTTAGCAATCAGCCCCAGCATTTT	CASGTAFSNQPQHF
TRBV27	TRBD1	TRBJ2-7	-	TGTGCCAGCAATCCCGGGACAGGTAGCTCCTACGAGCAGTACTTC	CASNPGTGSSYEQYF
TRBV27	-	TRBJ1-6	few	TGTGCCAGCAGTTTATCGGGGGGGAATCTTTCACCCCTCCACTTT	CASSLSGGNLSPLHF
TRBV19	-	TRBJ1-1	-	TGTGCCAGTACGTATCTGGACGGGGCTGAAGCTTTCTTT	CASTYLDGAEAFF
TRBV6-5	-	TRBJ1-1	few	TGTGCCAGCAGAGGGGGGGGCACTGAAGCTTTCTTT	CASRGGGTEAFF
TRBV19	-	TRBJ1-2	many	TGTGCCAGTACGAACGGCCATGGCTACACCTTC	CASTNGHGYTF
TRBV2	TRBD2	TRBJ2-3	-	TGTGCCAGCAGCCGTAGCGGGGGGAGCACAGATACGCAGTATTTT	CASSRSGGSTDTQYF
TRBV19	-	TRBJ2-7	-	TGTGCCAGTACCCTACGATCGGGAATCGGCTACGAGCAGTACTTC	CASTLRSGIGYEQYF
TRBV2	-	TRBJ2-5	-	TGTGCCAGCAGTGTTGGGTACCAAGAGACCCAGTACTTC	CASSVGYQETQYF
TRBV4-1	-	TRBJ2-1	-	TGCGCCAGCAGCCAAGTAGTTGGCCACAATGAGCAGTTCTTC	CASSQVVGHNEQFF
TRBV30	-	TRBJ2-7	-	TGTGCCTGGAGGACGGGAGTCTCGTACGAGCAGTACTTC	CAWRTGVSYEQYF
TRBV11-3	-	TRBJ2-2	-	TGTGCCAGCAGCTTAGGAGTAGCGGACACCGGGGAGCTGTTTTTT	CASSLGVADTGELFF
TRBV30	-	TRBJ2-1	-	TGTGCCTGGAGTAAAAACCTGGGGGGCCTAGCGGTCTTACCACAGAATGAGCAGTTCTTC	CAWSKNLGGLAVLPQNEQFF
TRBV7-8	TRBD2	TRBJ2-2	-	TGTGCCAGCAGCTTTATAGCGGGTCCCACGGCGGGGGAGCTGTTTTTT	CASSFIAGPTAGELFF
TRBV7-9	-	TRBJ2-3	-	TGTGCCAGCAGCTTAGAGGGACGGTCGACGCAGTATTTT	CASSLEGRSTQYF
TRBV2	-	TRBJ1-2	-	TGTGCCAGCAGTGGACAGGACCGCCGATTCTATGGCTACACCTTC	CASSGQDRRFYGYTF
TRBV7-2	-	TRBJ2-7	-	TGTGCCAGCAGCTTAAATGGCCGCTACGAGCAGTACTTC	CASSLNGRYEQYF
TRBV2	-	TRBJ2-1	-	TGTGCCAGCAACGAGGGAGCCTACAATGAGCAGTTCTTC	CASNEGAYNEQFF
TRBV28	-	TRBJ2-5	-	TGTGCCAGCAGCGAATTAGAGACCCAGTACTTC	CASSELETQYF
TRBV25-1	TRBD2	TRBJ2-7	-	TGTGCCAGCAGTGTTACTAGCGGGAGAAATAACGAGCAGTACTTC	CASSVTSGRNNEQYF
TRBV29-1	TRBD1	TRBJ2-2	-	TGCAGCGTTGGTGCCGTTACAGGGGGTGGCGGGGAGCTGTTTTTT	CSVGAVTGGGGELFF
TRBV27	TRBD1	TRBJ1-2	-	TGTGCCAGCAGTTTATTGGACAGGGGGGGAGGCTACACCTTC	CASSLLDRGGGYTF
TRBV7-8	TRBD2	TRBJ2-3	-	TGTGCCAGCAGCCTACGACTAGCGGGAGGACTAGATACGCAGTATTTT	CASSLRLAGGLDTQYF
TRBV7-8	-	TRBJ1-1	-	TGTGCCAGCAGCACCCTGGGGAACACTGAAGCTTTCTTT	CASSTLGNTEAFF
TRBV28	-	TRBJ1-5	once	TGTGCCAGCACCTTAGGCCCCGTCGGAAATAGCAATCAGCCCCAGCATTTT	CASTLGPVGNSNQPQHF
TRBV4-2	-	TRBJ2-1	-	TGTGCCAGCAGCACACGTAACAATGAGCAGTTCTTC	CASSTRNNEQFF
TRBV2	TRBD2	TRBJ2-2	-	TGTGCCAGCAGTGAATCCCAACTAGCGGGGGGCCGCGCGAACACCGGGGAGCTGTTTTTT	CASSESQLAGGRANTGELFF
TRBV19	TRBD2	TRBJ2-2	-	TGTGCCAGTAGTCCCCGAGCTAGCGGGAGTCCTCCCGGGGAGCTGTTTTTT	CASSPRASGSPPGELFF
TRBV11-2	TRBD1	TRBJ2-3	-	TGTGCCAGCAGCGCCTCCCCCGGGACAGGGGGCGAAGATACGCAGTATTTT	CASSASPGTGGEDTQYF
TRBV6-6	TRBD1	TRBJ2-3	-	TGTGCCAGCAGAAGACAGGGGGCGAGCACAGATACGCAGTATTTT	CASRRQGASTDTQYF
TRBV6-1	-	TRBJ2-2	-	TGTGCCAGCAGTGAAGCGCCAAACACCGGGGAGCTGTTTTTT	CASSEAPNTGELFF
TRBV2	-	TRBJ2-3	once	TGTGCCAGCACTTCCAACAGGGGGGGATCGGATACGCAGTATTTT	CASTSNRGGSDTQYF
TRBV19	-	TRBJ1-5	few	TGTGCCAGTGGTCCGGAGGAGCCCCAGCATTTT	CASGPEEPQHF
TRBV7-7	TRBD2	TRBJ2-1	once	TGTGCTAGCAGCGCCTTAGGAGCGGGAGTGGGAAATGAGCAGTTCTTC	CASSALGAGVGNEQFF
TRBV7-8	TRBD2	TRBJ2-1	-	TGTGCCAGCAGCTTGAGCGGGGGGGCCCAGTCCTACAATGAGCAGTTCTTC	CASSLSGGAQSYNEQFF